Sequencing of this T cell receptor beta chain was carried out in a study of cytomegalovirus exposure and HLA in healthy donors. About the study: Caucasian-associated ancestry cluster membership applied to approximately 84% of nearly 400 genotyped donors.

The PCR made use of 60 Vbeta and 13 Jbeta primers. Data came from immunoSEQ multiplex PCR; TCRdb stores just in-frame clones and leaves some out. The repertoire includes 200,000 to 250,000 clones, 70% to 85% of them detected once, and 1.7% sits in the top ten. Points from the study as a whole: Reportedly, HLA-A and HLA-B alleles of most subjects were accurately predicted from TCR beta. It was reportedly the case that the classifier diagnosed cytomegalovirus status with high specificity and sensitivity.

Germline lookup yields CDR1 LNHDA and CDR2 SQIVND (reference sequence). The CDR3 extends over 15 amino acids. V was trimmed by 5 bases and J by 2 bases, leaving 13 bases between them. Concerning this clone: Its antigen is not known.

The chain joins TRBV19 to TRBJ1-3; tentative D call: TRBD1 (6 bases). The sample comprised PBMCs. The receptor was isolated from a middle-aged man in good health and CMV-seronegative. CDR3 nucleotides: TGTGCCAGTAGTCTGACCGGGACACCTGGAAACACCATATATTTT. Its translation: CASSLTGTPGNTIYF.